Each of the 18 T cell receptor beta chains below was sequenced from the same sample in a study of blood T cell repertoires in COVID-19. The data were produced by immunoSEQ multiplex PCR, yet TCRdb's version contains in-frame clones alone and is incomplete. Of roughly 86,000 clones listed, around 92% are singletons. Sequencing was performed on peripheral blood. The receptors come from a woman aged 45-65 years in a cohort sampled during active COVID-19.

The V call is TRBV7-9, the J call TRBJ2-5, with D perhaps TRBD2 (6 bases). V was trimmed by 6 bases and J by 1 base, leaving 9 bases between them. CDR3 size: 13 residues. Germline V CDR1 and CDR2: SEHNR, FQNEAQ (reference sequence). CDR3 residues: CASRDSGQETQYF. The CDR3 nucleotides are TGTGCCAGCAGGGATAGCGGCCAAGAGACCCAGTACTTC.

This clone was seen just once. This chain links TRBV2 with TRBJ2-1; 9 nucleotides line up with TRBD1. Losses at the gene ends were 8 bases for V and 5 bases for J; bases not matched to a gene: 7. The CDR3 totals 14 residues. Germline CDR1 is SNHLY and CDR2 is FYNNEI. The CDR3 DNA follows: TGTGCCAGCCGACAGGGGGATTTCAACAATGAGCAGTTCTTC. Its translation is CASRQGDFNNEQFF.

This sequence joins TRBV19 and TRBJ1-2; TRBD1 aligns across 7 bases. CDR1 LNHDA and CDR2 SQIVND come from the germline V gene (reference sequence). The CDR3 loop spans 12 amino acids. V was clipped by 11 bases and J by 4 bases; unmatched bases: 7. The CDR3 region has the DNA TGTGCCGCAAATACAGGGGCCTATGGCTACACCTTC. This codes for CAANTGAYGYTF.

The rearrangement links TRBV11-3 to TRBJ2-5; 9 bases map to TRBD1. CDR1 and CDR2 from the germline V gene are SGHNT and YENEEA. This CDR3 is 15 amino acids long. V lost 6 bases to trimming and J lost 2 bases; unmatched junction nucleotides: 7. DNA of the CDR3: TGTGCCAGCAGTGTGGGACAGGGAGGTCAAGAGACCCAGTACTTC. The encoded protein is CASSVGQGGQETQYF.

The genes are TRBV4-2 and TRBJ1-2; TRBD1 aligns across 8 bases. Germline trimming cut 3 bases from V and 0 bases from J; bases unmatched to any gene: 3. Germline V gives CDR1 LGHNA, CDR2 YNFKEQ. The CDR3 length is 15 residues. The CDR3 coding sequence is TGTGCCAGCAGCCAGACGGACAGGGCTAACTATGGCTACACCTTC. This sequence encodes CASSQTDRANYGYTF.

The chain is built from TRBV28 and TRBJ2-5, with TRBD1 matching 7 bases. CDR3 length: 14 residues. Germline assignment: CDR1 MDHEN and CDR2 SYDVKM. The ends lost 6 bases at V and 1 base at J; junction bases unmatched: 5. The DNA for the CDR3 is TGTGCCAGCAGCCAGACAGGGCCCCAAGAGACCCAGTACTTC. Amino acids: CASSQTGPQETQYF.

The V and J genes are TRBV5-1 and TRBJ2-1; 7 nucleotides match TRBD2. This CDR3 is 14 amino acids long. The ends lost 6 bases at V and 3 bases at J; junction bases unmatched: 6. Germline CDR1 SGHRS, CDR2 YFSETQ. As DNA, the CDR3 is TGCGCCAGCAACCGGGAGGACCTCTACAATGAGCAGTTCTTC. Its translation: CASNREDLYNEQFF.

J is TRBJ1-4 and V is TRBV18; 7 bases are a match to TRBD1. V lost 3 bases and J lost 7; bases outside the gene matches: 11. The CDR3 runs to 16 residues. From germline, CDR1 is KGHSH and CDR2 LQKENI. The CDR3 reads CASSPTRQGPTEKLFF. For the CDR3, the DNA is TGTGCCAGCTCACCTACTCGACAGGGCCCCACTGAAAAACTGTTTTTT.

This clone was detected only once. The chain uses TRBV5-4 and TRBJ1-1, with TRBD1 matching 9 bases. CDR3 length: 15 residues. CDR1 SGHNT and CDR2 YYREEE come from the germline V gene (reference sequence). V was pared by 3 bases and J by 1 base, with 4 bases of the junction left unmatched. CDR3 DNA: TGTGCCAGCAGCTCGAAGACAGGGGGGAACACTGAAGCTTTCTTT. Its translation is CASSSKTGGNTEAFF.

The CDR3 loop is CASSTLTSGRSNTGELFF. In DNA, the CDR3 is TGTGCCAGCAGTACATTGACTAGCGGGAGGTCGAACACCGGGGAGCTGTTTTTT. The chain recombines TRBV28 with TRBJ2-2; 13 positions match TRBD2. The germline gives CDR1 MDHEN, CDR2 SYDVKM. The CDR3 extends over 18 amino acids. V lost 5 bases to trimming and J lost 0 bases; unmatched junction nucleotides: 6.

This chain uses TRBV5-1 with TRBJ2-5, with 7 bases lining up with TRBD2. The CDR3 contains 13 residues. Germline CDR1 SGHRS, CDR2 YFSETQ. The junction had 7 bases not matched to a gene; V was cut back by 3 bases and J by 8 bases. CDR3 loop: CASSSVGGSTQYF. The CDR3 DNA reads TGCGCCAGCAGCTCCGTGGGCGGGAGTACCCAGTACTTC.

The chain uses TRBV14 and TRBJ2-2; D might be TRBD1 (5 bases). CDR1 and CDR2 (germline): SGHDN, FVKESK. Trimming pared 5 bases from V and 4 bases from J, leaving 11 bases between. The CDR3 sequence is 14 residues long. The CDR3 DNA reads TGTGCCAGCAGCTCAACAGGATCCACCGGGGAGCTGTTTTTT. Its translation is CASSSTGSTGELFF.

V is TRBV6-5 and J is TRBJ1-6; possibly TRBD1 for D (6 bases). CDR1 MNHEY and CDR2 SVGAGI come from the germline V gene. The CDR3 covers 14 residues. With 6 bases removed from V and 7 bases from J, the gap between germline ends came to 13 bases. The CDR3 nucleotides read TGTGCCAGCAGCAGGGGCCGTTGGAATTCACCCCTCCACTTT. This gives the protein CASSRGRWNSPLHF.

This sequence joins TRBV7-6 and TRBJ2-3; 8 bases map to TRBD2. The V and J ends lost 7 bases and 2 bases, in that order; junction bases with no gene match: 8. The CDR3 covers 15 residues. The germline V gene encodes CDR1 SGHVS and CDR2 FNYEAQ. CDR3 loop: CASKLAGLSTDTQYF. Written as DNA, the CDR3 is TGTGCCAGCAAGCTAGCGGGCCTATCCACAGATACGCAGTATTTT. Full variable domain (remainder filled in from reference TRBV7-6 and TRBJ2-3): GAGVSQSPRYKVTKRGQDVALRCDPISGHVSLYWYRQALGQGPEFLTYFNYEAQQDKSGLPNDRFSAERPEGSISTLTIQRTEQRDSAMYRCASKLAGLSTDTQYFGPGTRLTVL.

CDR3 nucleotide sequence: TGTGCCAGCTACAGGACAGTTGCAAACTATGGCTACACCTTC. Protein product: CASYRTVANYGYTF. The chain joins TRBV2 to TRBJ1-2; D perhaps matches TRBD1 (6 bases). The germline CDR1 and CDR2 sequences are SNHLY and FYNNEI. V lost 8 bases, J lost 2 bases, and 15 bases lay in between. The CDR3 sequence is 14 residues long.

The rearrangement uses TRBV5-1 and TRBJ2-3; no definite D call. V shed 1 base and J shed 2 bases, with 8 bases lying between them. The CDR3 has 14 amino acids. Germline CDR1 reads SGHRS; CDR2 reads YFSETQ. CDR3 region: CASSLPSLTDTQYF. CDR3 sequence (DNA): TGCGCCAGCAGCTTGCCTAGTCTCACAGATACGCAGTATTTT. The full variable domain, in which reference TRBV5-1 and TRBJ2-3 provide the parts outside the CDR3, is KAGVTQTPRYLIKTRGQQVTLSCSPISGHRSVSWYQQTPGQGLQFLFEYFSETQRNKGNFPGRFSGRQFSNSRSEMNVSTLELGDSALYLCASSLPSLTDTQYFGPGTRLTVL.

The V and J genes are TRBV5-1 and TRBJ2-2; 12 bases are shared with TRBD2. Germline V CDR1 and CDR2: SGHRS, YFSETQ. This CDR3 has 15 residues. The ends lost 3 bases at V and 4 bases at J; junction bases unmatched: 1. The CDR3 reads CASSSGLAGTGELFF. CDR3 bases: TGCGCCAGCAGCTCGGGACTAGCGGGCACCGGGGAGCTGTTTTTT.

The CDR3 here is CASSYRVNEKLFF. For the CDR3, the DNA is TGTGCCAGTAGTTACAGGGTTAATGAAAAACTGTTTTTT. This chain joins TRBV19 and TRBJ1-4; perhaps TRBD1 as D (6 bases). Germline CDR1 reads LNHDA; CDR2 reads SQIVND (reference sequence). Between the trimmed V and J ends, which lost 5 bases and 4 bases, there was a span of 8 bases. This CDR3 has 13 residues.